This is a list of T cell receptor beta chains from one sample in a study of T cell responses to AZD1222 COVID-19 vaccine. Here immunoSEQ multiplex PCR was the method, and the copy in TCRdb shows in-frame clones only, minus some. Among tens of thousands of clones listed, approximately 89% were seen once. Sequenced material: peripheral blood, taken 28 days after the second dose of the MenACWY control vaccine. These receptors were taken from an adult who received the MenACWY meningococcal vaccine as a control. CDR3s include the opening cysteine and the closing phenylalanine or tryptophan. D genes are given only for firm matches. Expanded clones get a size class; other rows say once, few or many, or leave the size out.

d_call | j_call | v_call | clone_size | cdr3_aa
- | TRBJ1-2 | TRBV3-1/TRBV3-2 | - | CASSQGPSTANYGYTF
- | TRBJ1-6 | TRBV5-1 | - | CASSLNREESPLHF
- | TRBJ1-3 | TRBV28 | once | CASRSPGWGGSGNTIYF
TRBD2 | TRBJ2-7 | TRBV5-5 | - | CASSRGGYEQYF
- | TRBJ1-1 | TRBV5-4 | - | CASSLDGRRMNTEAFF
TRBD1 | TRBJ1-5 | TRBV28 | - | CASTLTGKERPQHF
- | TRBJ2-2 | TRBV9 | once | CASSVATGTLGTGELFF
- | TRBJ2-7 | TRBV18 | - | CASSPRGDGYYEQYF
TRBD1 | TRBJ2-2 | TRBV5-4 | - | CASSTGQKNTGELFF
- | TRBJ1-2 | TRBV6-5 | - | CASSSPGQTNYGYTF
- | TRBJ2-6 | TRBV4-3 | - | CASSQTSSGANVLTF
- | TRBJ1-1 | TRBV3-1/TRBV3-2 | - | CASSHGARAFF
- | TRBJ2-7 | TRBV19 | once | CASSIGRQSEQYF
- | TRBJ1-2 | TRBV5-3 | many | CARSLSQGIPYGYTF
TRBD1 | TRBJ2-7 | TRBV27 | - | CASKYGRDSLYEQYF
- | TRBJ2-2 | TRBV10-3 | - | CAINGVSNTGELFF
- | TRBJ2-5 | TRBV7-3 | - | CASSLSAGETQYF
- | TRBJ1-6 | TRBV6-1 | - | CASSEAPMGNSPLHF
- | TRBJ1-1 | TRBV5-1 | - | CASSSDGNTEAFF
- | TRBJ2-2 | TRBV4-3 | - | CASSQAPGQNTGELFF
- | TRBJ1-1 | TRBV3-1/TRBV3-2 | few | CASCGQGRTEAFF
TRBD2 | TRBJ2-5 | TRBV7-9 | - | CASSFSTSGGQETQYF
TRBD2 | TRBJ2-2 | TRBV7-2 | - | CASSLDSGLVSGELFF
- | TRBJ2-1 | TRBV7-3 | - | CASSDPGKPGDNEQFF
TRBD1 | TRBJ1-2 | TRBV7-2 | - | CASGRETGQAHYGYTF
- | TRBJ2-7 | TRBV5-1 | - | CASSLGGTGAYEQYF
- | TRBJ1-1 | TRBV6-1 | - | CASSEAAGGRTEAFF
- | TRBJ1-1 | TRBV6-5 | few | CASSYGSGIVNTEAFF
- | TRBJ2-2 | TRBV5-4 | - | CASSPLGPLEGELFF
TRBD1 | TRBJ2-2 | TRBV28 | - | CASSTGQGRTGELFF
- | TRBJ2-5 | TRBV11-3 | - | CASSSRGQGGVETQYF
TRBD2 | TRBJ2-1 | TRBV6-5 | - | CASTPGTTYNEQFF
- | TRBJ1-2 | TRBV6-1 | - | CASSEARMSSYTF
- | TRBJ1-2 | TRBV28 | - | CASSLDSTRPNYGYTF
TRBD2 | TRBJ2-7 | TRBV6-6 | - | CASRSPGGPYEQYF
- | TRBJ1-2 | TRBV5-6 | - | CASSREGSLANYGYTF
TRBD1 | TRBJ2-2 | TRBV9 | - | CASSRRQGQNTGELFF
- | TRBJ2-3 | TRBV29-1 | - | CSVDPGGTDTQYF
- | TRBJ2-1 | TRBV3-1/TRBV3-2 | once | CASSQDPGLSRDEQFF
- | TRBJ1-4 | TRBV5-6 | - | CASSSGATNEKLFF
- | TRBJ1-1 | TRBV12-3/TRBV12-4 | - | CASRGVGTEAFF
- | TRBJ1-1 | TRBV29-1 | - | CSVVPANTEAFF
- | TRBJ1-2 | TRBV19 | - | CASSPAGYGYTF
TRBD1 | TRBJ2-7 | TRBV28 | - | CASLDRVTYEQYF
- | TRBJ1-1 | TRBV6-5 | - | CASRLHRNMNTEAFF
- | TRBJ2-7 | TRBV7-6 | - | CASSLGAGALYEQYF
TRBD1 | TRBJ1-1 | TRBV10-3 | - | CAACRDRDTEAFF
TRBD1 | TRBJ1-2 | TRBV5-6 | - | CASSPGGNYGYTF
- | TRBJ2-2 | TRBV5-6 | - | CASNLGVRTGELFF
- | TRBJ2-2 | TRBV7-2 | - | CASSFGLVGGNTGELFF